A selection of T cell receptor beta chains follows, all from one sample in a study of cytomegalovirus exposure and HLA in healthy donors. Libraries were prepared by immunoSEQ multiplex PCR; TCRdb keeps only in-frame clonotypes and omits some of them. The sample shows roughly 130,000 clones, more than 80% of them seen only once. Sequencing input: PBMCs. Every receptor here comes from a male donor in good health and CMV-seronegative. CDR3s include the opening cysteine and the closing phenylalanine or tryptophan.

J: TRBJ2-3; V: TRBV29-1; CDR3: CSVDTWLGGTDTQYF
J: TRBJ2-7; V: TRBV5-1; CDR3: CASSHSRGFNSYEQYF
J: TRBJ1-2; V: TRBV2; CDR3: CASSLRGPQGYGYTF
J: TRBJ2-7; V: TRBV7-9; CDR3: CSSSYQGGEQYF
J: TRBJ1-1; V: TRBV5-1; CDR3: CASSLVMGLATEAFF
J: TRBJ2-7; V: TRBV5-6; CDR3: CASSTLDRISYEQYF
J: TRBJ2-1; V: TRBV18; CDR3: CASSPSLAGGRYNEQFF
J: TRBJ1-2; V: TRBV5-4; CDR3: CASSGWTGNYGYTF
J: TRBJ1-1; V: TRBV23-1; CDR3: CASSPRKGSEAFF
J: TRBJ1-5; V: TRBV10-3; CDR3: CAISESVLSNQPQHF
J: TRBJ2-2; V: TRBV27; CDR3: CASSSPGRAGELFF
J: TRBJ1-5; V: TRBV10-3; CDR3: CAISESISTQPQHF
J: TRBJ2-1; V: TRBV4-1; CDR3: CASSHPTGGNYNEQFF
J: .; V: TRBV10-1; CDR3: CASSASWTGGYEQYF
J: TRBJ1-2; V: TRBV19; CDR3: CASSKQSYGYTF
J: TRBJ2-2; V: TRBV7-9; CDR3: CASSLTSGNTGELFF
J: TRBJ1-6; V: TRBV19; CDR3: CASSWAPGNSPLHF
J: TRBJ1-1; V: TRBV5-6; CDR3: CASHRVDTEAFF
J: TRBJ1-2; V: TRBV19; CDR3: CASSRDRGYGYTF
J: TRBJ1-2; V: TRBV5-4; CDR3: CASSLDRFYGYTF
J: TRBJ1-2; V: TRBV5-4; CDR3: CASFLTGDRGYTF
J: TRBJ2-1; V: TRBV27; CDR3: CASRQLRTSGIHNEQFF
J: TRBJ2-7; V: TRBV27; CDR3: CASSFQSVGEQYF
J: TRBJ1-4; V: TRBV10-3; CDR3: CATKTGNATNEKLFF
J: TRBJ2-1; V: TRBV30; CDR3: CAWSVLVEQFF
J: TRBJ2-1; V: TRBV7-9; CDR3: CSSRPDKVNNEQFF
J: TRBJ2-1; V: TRBV7-6; CDR3: CASSLGARAEQFF
J: TRBJ1-6; V: TRBV28; CDR3: CASTSGSINSPLHF
J: TRBJ2-4; V: TRBV11-3; CDR3: CASSLEQARQAKNIQYF
J: TRBJ1-4; V: TRBV28; CDR3: CASSYGGQGNEKLFF
J: TRBJ2-5; V: TRBV28; CDR3: CATRSGGYQETQYF
J: TRBJ1-2; V: TRBV25-1; CDR3: CASSEPGGMRRYTF
J: TRBJ1-6; V: TRBV9; CDR3: CASSQLGWDNSPLHF
J: TRBJ2-1; V: TRBV13; CDR3: CASSLGRGNEQFF
J: TRBJ2-1; V: TRBV7-9; CDR3: CSSSFTGLAVPSNEQFF
J: TRBJ2-7; V: TRBV2; CDR3: CASSPKGIAVSSYEQYF
J: TRBJ1-2; V: TRBV30; CDR3: CAWTGGNYGYTF
J: TRBJ1-3; V: TRBV2; CDR3: CASSEVTGGFGNTIYF
J: TRBJ2-2; V: TRBV11-3; CDR3: CASSPGQGAAGELFF
J: TRBJ2-7; V: TRBV28; CDR3: CASRVRAQGAEQYF
J: TRBJ1-5; V: TRBV19; CDR3: CASSHQGQFSNQPQHF
J: TRBJ2-5; V: TRBV9; CDR3: CASSVEGSGGPQETQYF
J: TRBJ2-1; V: TRBV4-3; CDR3: CASSHDRGNEQFF
J: TRBJ1-1; V: TRBV4-2; CDR3: CASSQDLQGPTEAFF
J: TRBJ1-1; V: TRBV19; CDR3: CASSWTGPNTEAFF
J: TRBJ2-2; V: TRBV7-2; CDR3: CASSFGTVNTGELFF
J: TRBJ2-2; V: TRBV9; CDR3: CASSFDRGTGELFF
J: TRBJ2-7; V: TRBV2; CDR3: CASREMGQGSYEQYF
J: TRBJ2-7; V: TRBV19; CDR3: CASSITSGNYEQYF
J: .; V: TRBV5-4; CDR3: CASSSGRQGVYEQYF
J: TRBJ2-1; V: TRBV2; CDR3: CASSGQREGGNEQFF
J: TRBJ1-5; V: TRBV7-5; CDR3: CVRSLARRKDANSNQPQHF
J: TRBJ2-1; V: TRBV7-2; CDR3: CASSLSGRVHNEQFF
J: TRBJ2-7; V: TRBV19; CDR3: CASRPGTGGPYEQYF
J: TRBJ2-7; V: TRBV4-1; CDR3: CASSQDLEGEASYEQYF